The 29 T cell receptor beta chains below all came from one sample that was sequenced in a study of shared clonotypes between healthy human individuals. CD45RO-negative, CCR7-positively selected cells formed the naive CD8 fraction, excluding terminally differentiated effector memory CD45RA+ cells. Repertoires were generated with immunoSEQ multiplex PCR, while TCRdb's copy carries only in-frame clones and drops some. This sample has more than 2 million clones; around 95% occur once, and the top ten carry about 1.7%. The sequencing input was naive CD8+ T cells from PBMCs. All receptors derive from a man younger than 35 in good health. Some clones in this sample may be carry-over from other donors' samples.

The V and J genes are TRBV28 and TRBJ2-1; perhaps TRBD1 as D (5 bases). Trimming left V 5 bases short and J 0 bases short, with 14 bases between. CDR3 length: 16 amino acids. Looked up from germline, CDR1 is MDHEN and CDR2 is SYDVKM. The CDR3 DNA reads as TGTGCCAGCAGTCCTCGACAGATTAGCTCCTACAATGAGCAGTTCTTC. Its protein product is CASSPRQISSYNEQFF.

This chain links TRBV6-1 with TRBJ1-2, with TRBD1 as a possible D gene (5 bases). The V gene's germline CDR1 is MNHNS and CDR2 SASEGT. The CDR3 loop spans 15 amino acids. V was cut by 5 bases and J by 2 bases, with 15 bases left in between. The CDR3 nucleotides read TGTGCCAGCAGTCCCACCGGGGCACTCAACTATGGCTACACCTTC. It translates to CASSPTGALNYGYTF.

This sequence joins TRBV28 and TRBJ2-1, with 9 bases matching TRBD2. Trimming took 3 bases from V and 6 from J; bases not matched to a gene: 6. The CDR3 extends over 15 amino acids. Looked up from germline, CDR1 is MDHEN and CDR2 is SYDVKM. The CDR3 DNA reads TGTGCCAGCAGTTTTATAGCGGGAGTATTCAATGAGCAGTTCTTC. Amino acid sequence: CASSFIAGVFNEQFF.

This clone was counted once. V usage is TRBV19 and J usage is TRBJ2-1, with D uncertain. Germline CDR1 and CDR2: LNHDA and SQIVND (reference sequence). This CDR3 spans 15 amino acids. V was clipped by 7 bases and J by 0 bases, with 13 bases between them. The CDR3 reads CASKGVMSSYNEQFF. The DNA for the CDR3 is TGTGCCAGTAAAGGAGTCATGAGCTCCTACAATGAGCAGTTCTTC.

The chain joins TRBV6-5 to TRBJ2-7, with 8 bases identical to TRBD1. Germline V gives CDR1 MNHEY, CDR2 SVGAGI. The CDR3 is 14 residues long. Trimming cost V 5 bases and J 3 bases; bases outside gene matches: 6. In nucleotides, the CDR3 is TGTGCCAGCAGTCCCCGCAGGGGGCACTACGAGCAGTACTTC. Its translation: CASSPRRGHYEQYF.

CDR3 sequence reads: CASSPSGAGNTIYF. CDR3 bases: TGTGCCAGCAGCCCCTCCGGGGCGGGAAACACCATATATTTT. This chain joins TRBV9 and TRBJ1-3, with D possibly TRBD1 on 5 matching bases. This CDR3 is built from 14 residues. Germline CDR1 SGDLS, CDR2 YYNGEE. V was trimmed by 4 bases and J by 4 bases, leaving 12 bases between them.

The chain's CDR3 is CASSSSGKHYVGYTF. The CDR3 coding sequence is TGTGCCAGCAGTTCCTCGGGTAAACACTATGTCGGCTACACCTTC. The J gene is TRBJ1-2, the V gene TRBV27; D is unclear. The germline V and J ends were trimmed by 4 bases and 8 bases, with 20 bases remaining between them. Germline CDR1 and CDR2: MNHEY and SMNVEV (reference sequence). The CDR3 runs to 15 residues.

V and J are TRBV28 and TRBJ1-1; D gene unclear. V was cut by 7 bases and J by 0 bases, with 24 bases left in between. Germline CDR1 reads MDHEN; CDR2 reads SYDVKM. The CDR3 covers 18 residues. The CDR3 region has the DNA TGTGCCAGCACCACCCCGGGAGGGTACTCTGACATGAACACTGAAGCTTTCTTT. Protein sequence: CASTTPGGYSDMNTEAFF.

CDR3 sequence (DNA): TGTGCCACCAGCAGAGATAGGCTTCCGAGGGCGGGAGACACCGGGGAGCTGTTTTTT. This translates into CATSRDRLPRAGDTGELFF. The chain is built from TRBV15 and TRBJ2-2, with 7 positions matching TRBD2. V was pared by 0 bases and J by 3 bases, with 13 bases of the junction left unmatched. This CDR3 has 19 residues. From germline, CDR1 is LNHNV and CDR2 YYDKDF (reference sequence).

This clone was counted a single time. This chain links TRBV28 with TRBJ2-1, with 7 bases fitting TRBD2. Losses at the gene ends were 3 bases for V and 3 bases for J; bases not matched to a gene: 5. The CDR3 loop spans 15 amino acids. Germline CDR1 MDHEN, CDR2 SYDVKM. The CDR3 loop is CASSFRGSYYNEQFF. CDR3 DNA sequence: TGTGCCAGCAGTTTCCGCGGGAGCTACTACAATGAGCAGTTCTTC.

The V call is TRBV28, the J call TRBJ2-3; 10 bases match TRBD2. V was pared by 6 bases and J by 2 bases, with 8 bases of the junction left unmatched. The CDR3 is made up of 16 amino acids. Germline values: CDR1 MDHEN, CDR2 SYDVKM. DNA of the CDR3: TGTGCCAGCAGCCCCCTAGCGGGAGTTTCCACAGATACGCAGTATTTT. Amino acids: CASSPLAGVSTDTQYF.

The chain recombines TRBV4-3 with TRBJ2-5, with TRBD2 as a possible D gene (6 bases). Trimming took off 4 bases at V and 2 bases at J, with 17 bases between the two ends. Germline assignment: CDR1 LGHNA and CDR2 YSLEER. The CDR3 spans 16 residues. The CDR3 region is CASSLLEASAQETQYF. Here the CDR3 DNA reads TGCGCCAGCAGCCTCCTGGAGGCTAGCGCGCAAGAGACCCAGTACTTC.

The chain is built from TRBV9 and TRBJ2-7, with D perhaps TRBD1 (5 bases). The CDR3 totals 13 residues. The V gene lost 2 bases and the J gene lost 5 bases, with 11 bases spanning the gap. CDR1 is SGDLS and CDR2 is YYNGEE in the germline V gene. CDR3 DNA sequence: TGTGCCAGCAGCGTTACAGGTTTCGACGAGCAGTACTTC. Translation: CASSVTGFDEQYF.

The chain joins TRBV11-2 to TRBJ1-4; no clear D. The germline V and J ends were trimmed by 2 bases and 5 bases, with 18 bases remaining between them. CDR1 SGHAT and CDR2 FQNNGV come from the germline V gene. CDR3 size: 17 residues. CDR3 loop: CASSLFGRSRPNEKLFF. CDR3 bases: TGTGCCAGCAGCTTATTTGGTCGCTCTCGCCCCAATGAAAAACTGTTTTTT.

Turning to this clone: Distinct nucleotide sequences in the sample also encode this CDR3. This sequence joins TRBV14 and TRBJ2-7, with 15 bases lining up with TRBD2. The V segment lost 4 bases and the J segment 4 bases; nucleotides outside the gene matches: 2. This CDR3 has 15 amino acids. Germline V gives CDR1 SGHDN, CDR2 FVKESK. The CDR3 DNA reads TGTGCCAGCAGCCTCGGACTAGCGGGAGGGTACGAGCAGTACTTC. Its protein is CASSLGLAGGYEQYF.

J is TRBJ2-5 and V is TRBV27, with unresolved D. The germline gives CDR1 MNHEY, CDR2 SMNVEV (reference sequence). This CDR3 has 15 residues. V lost 6 bases, J lost 3 bases, and 17 bases lay in between. The chain's CDR3 is CASSETGLEEETQYF. CDR3 nucleotides: TGTGCCAGCAGCGAAACGGGCCTCGAGGAAGAGACCCAGTACTTC.

V and J are TRBV10-3 and TRBJ1-2; a weak D match, TRBD1 (6 bases). V lost 3 bases to trimming and J lost 5 bases, with 10 bases between them. Germline loops: CDR1 ENHRY, CDR2 SYGVKD. The CDR3 totals 13 residues. Here the CDR3 DNA reads TGTGCCATCAGTGACGGGGGCAGTTATGGCTACACCTTC. Amino acids: CAISDGGSYGYTF.

The chain recombines TRBV4-1 with TRBJ1-2; 9 nucleotides match TRBD1. Trimming removed 0 bases from V and 8 bases from J; junction bases left unmatched: 10. Germline V gives CDR1 MGHRA, CDR2 YSYEKL. This CDR3 is built from 16 residues. CDR3 amino acids: CASSQDLSGQGIGYTF. The CDR3 DNA sequence: TGCGCCAGCAGCCAAGATCTCTCGGGACAGGGAATCGGCTACACCTTC.

This rearrangement joins TRBV28 to TRBJ1-1, with 7 bases aligning to TRBD1. The CDR3 spans 17 residues. CDR1 is MDHEN and CDR2 is SYDVKM in the germline V gene. Germline trimming cut 4 bases from V and 3 bases from J; bases unmatched to any gene: 14. The DNA of the CDR3 is TGTGCCAGCAGTTCCGACAGGGCACTAAAGTATCACACTGAAGCTTTCTTT. As protein: CASSSDRALKYHTEAFF.

Note on this clone: Other nucleotide sequences from this sample produce the same CDR3. V is TRBV28 and J is TRBJ1-5; D remains ambiguous. Looked up from germline, CDR1 is MDHEN and CDR2 is SYDVKM. Trimming pared 5 bases from V and 1 base from J, leaving 3 bases between. The CDR3 totals 12 residues. The CDR3 sequence: CASSPSNQPQHF. CDR3 DNA sequence: TGTGCCAGCAGTCCCAGCAATCAGCCCCAGCATTTT.

Written as DNA, the CDR3 is TGTGCCAGCACTACGGGGGGCAACTATGGCTACACCTTC. Protein product: CASTTGGNYGYTF. The chain carries TRBV6-6 and TRBJ1-2; TRBD1 might be the D (6 bases). Germline CDR1 MNHNY, CDR2 SVGAGI (reference sequence). The CDR3 loop spans 13 amino acids. The V end was cut by 7 bases, the J end by 2 bases, with 11 bases between.

The V gene is TRBV6-5, the J gene TRBJ2-7; TRBD1 might be the D (6 bases). In germline, CDR1 is MNHEY, CDR2 SVGAGI. V dropped 6 bases and J dropped 4 bases, with 16 bases sitting between them. CDR3 size: 14 residues. The CDR3 is CASSRGTPNYEQYF. Here the CDR3 DNA reads TGTGCCAGCAGCCGTGGGACACCTAATTACGAGCAGTACTTC.

The J gene is TRBJ2-7, the V gene TRBV7-9; 11 positions match TRBD2. The CDR3 totals 15 residues. CDR1 is SEHNR and CDR2 is FQNEAQ in the germline V gene (reference sequence). Germline trimming cut 4 bases from V and 2 bases from J; bases unmatched to any gene: 4. The CDR3 spells CASSSPSGGTYEQYF. CDR3 in DNA: TGTGCCAGCAGCTCCCCTAGCGGGGGGACCTACGAGCAGTACTTC.

V and J are TRBV20-1 and TRBJ1-1, with a possible D match to TRBD1 (5 bases). CDR3 length equals 9 residues. CDR1 is DFQATT, CDR2 SNEGSKA, per germline (reference sequence). CDR3 amino acids: CRMVRGAFF. Written as DNA, the CDR3 is TGCAGGATGGTTAGGGGAGCTTTCTTT.

In DNA, the CDR3 is TGTGCCAGCAGCTTACAACCGGACAGGGGGCTGGAGACCCAGTACTTC. Its protein product is CASSLQPDRGLETQYF. The gene calls are TRBV11-3 and TRBJ2-5, with TRBD1 matching 11 bases. From germline, CDR1 is SGHNT and CDR2 YENEEA. With 2 bases clipped from V and 5 bases from J, the junction kept 7 bases outside the gene matches. The CDR3 covers 16 residues.

This clone was seen just once. This may stem from a read error, because a much larger clone lies one nucleotide away. Other DNA sequences from this sample encode an identical CDR3 as well. The chain is built from TRBV6-1 and TRBJ2-1, with D unclear. The CDR3 consists of 10 residues. V was shortened by 5 bases and J by 4 bases, with 0 bases between the two germline ends. The germline V gene has CDR1 MNHNS and CDR2 SASEGT. The CDR3 coding sequence is TGTGCCAGCAGTTACAATGAGCAGTTCTTC. Amino acid sequence: CASSYNEQFF.

The V call is TRBV5-1, the J call TRBJ1-2, with a weak D call TRBD1 (6 bases). Germline lookup yields CDR1 SGHRS and CDR2 YFSETQ. This CDR3 has 15 residues. V was trimmed by 3 bases and J by 8 bases, leaving 20 bases between them. CDR3 bases: TGCGCCAGCAGCTCCTATAACGACAGGTACGAAGGCTACACCTTC. Translated, it gives CASSSYNDRYEGYTF. Full variable domain (missing parts from reference TRBV5-1 and TRBJ1-2): KAGVTQTPRYLIKTRGQQVTLSCSPISGHRSVSWYQQTPGQGLQFLFEYFSETQRNKGNFPGRFSGRQFSNSRSEMNVSTLELGDSALYLCASSSYNDRYEGYTFGSGTRLTVV.

V and J are TRBV28 and TRBJ2-1; 13 nucleotides match TRBD2. V shed 3 bases, J shed 4 bases, and the junction held 9 bases outside the gene matches. From germline, CDR1 is MDHEN and CDR2 SYDVKM. The CDR3 extends over 18 amino acids. CDR3 in amino acids: CASSFGGLAGVGYNEQFF. DNA of the CDR3: TGTGCCAGCAGTTTCGGAGGACTAGCGGGAGTAGGTTACAATGAGCAGTTCTTC. Using reference TRBV28 and TRBJ2-1 for the parts outside the CDR3, the full variable domain is DVKVTQSSRYLVKRTGEKVFLECVQDMDHENMFWYRQDPGLGLRLIYFSYDVKMKEKGDIPEGYSVSREKKERFSLILESASTNQTSMYLCASSFGGLAGVGYNEQFFGPGTRLTVL.

The chain recombines TRBV7-8 with TRBJ2-1; 7 nucleotides match TRBD2. Losses at the gene ends were 5 bases for V and 5 bases for J; bases not matched to a gene: 15. The CDR3 has 17 amino acids. Germline V lookup: CDR1 SGHVS, CDR2 FQNEAQ. CDR3 sequence reads: CASSPPWSSGVDNEQFF. CDR3 coding DNA: TGTGCCAGCAGCCCCCCGTGGTCGAGCGGGGTGGACAATGAGCAGTTCTTC. Full variable domain (outside the CDR3, taken from reference TRBV7-8 and TRBJ2-1): GAGVSQSPRYKVAKRGQDVALRCDPISGHVSLFWYQQALGQGPEFLTYFQNEAQLDKSGLPSDRFFAERPEGSVSTLKIQRTQQEDSAVYLCASSPPWSSGVDNEQFFGPGTRLTVL.